A single sample gave rise to the 5 T cell receptor beta chains below, sequenced in a study of vaccination and CD4 T cells after COVID-19 (dated by TCRdb to between 2022 and 2023). The library was prepared using PCR. Sequencing used an Illumina iSeq 100. At the Johns Hopkins FTIC core, DNA from the cultured CD4+ T cells underwent TCR sequencing with the Oncomine TCR Beta short-read assay. The public reads were quality trimmed at Q25 with fastp and then assembled into clones with MiXCR by TCRdb, keeping productive beta chains. Under each unique CDR3 protein, matching rows form one entry showing the most common genes and DNA. The sample table contains under 15,000 distinct CDR3 sequences; only one count was recorded for 55% to 70% of them. Of the sample, roughly 7.2% is held by the ten largest clones. The sample's treatment or condition, from its label and the paper: roughly 10-day PBMC culture with coronavirus spike peptide pools or control peptides (ViraFEST assay).

For these receptors, no antigen is known. The material sequenced was CD4+ T cells from blood, cultured in vitro, taken before SARS-CoV-2 vaccination. These receptors were taken from a human donor who had recovered from COVID-19.

This rearrangement joins TRBV20-1 to TRBJ2-7, with no clear D. The CDR3 loop spans 14 amino acids. V shed 1 base and J shed 2 bases, with 12 bases lying between them. The germline CDR1 and CDR2 sequences are DFQATT and SNEGSKA (reference sequence). In DNA, the CDR3 is TGCAGTGCTAGAGCATTTAGCCGCACCTACGAGCAGTACTTC. It codes for CSARAFSRTYEQYF.

The chain is built from TRBV10-1 and TRBJ2-2, with 7 bases fitting TRBD1. This CDR3 has 15 amino acids. Per germline, CDR1 WNHNN and CDR2 SYGVQD (reference sequence). The junction had 8 bases not matched to a gene; V was cut back by 5 bases and J by 5 bases. The CDR3 loop is CASSPEGARTGELFF. CDR3 bases: TGCGCCAGCAGTCCCGAGGGGGCAAGGACCGGGGAGCTGTTTTTT.

This clonotype was detected only a few times. The chain couples TRBV19 to TRBJ1-5; no clear D gene. CDR3 size: 15 residues. The V end lost 7 bases, the J end lost 0 bases, and 13 bases lay between the germline ends. CDR1 and CDR2 (germline): LNHDA, SQIVND (reference sequence). The CDR3 DNA is TGTGCCAGTACTACAGAACCCTATAGCAATCAGCCCCAGCATTTT. Encoded protein: CASTTEPYSNQPQHF.

The rearrangement links TRBV20-1 to TRBJ2-3, with D hard to call. The germline V gene has CDR1 DFQATT and CDR2 SNEGSKA (reference sequence). Trimming removed 6 bases at V and 1 base at J, with 14 bases between. The CDR3 has 14 residues. The DNA for the CDR3 is TGCAGTGCCCTGGATCCCACACGCACAGATACGCAGTATTTT. It is translated as CSALDPTRTDTQYF.

The rearrangement links TRBV12-3 or TRBV12-4 to TRBJ2-7, with 7 positions matching TRBD1. The J segment lost 3 bases and the V segment lost 6 bases, leaving 11 bases of the junction unmatched. This CDR3 is built from 15 residues. CDR3 bases: TGTGCCAGCAGCACAGGGGTTGGGATCAGCTACGAGCAGTACTTC. It translates to CASSTGVGISYEQYF.